This TCR beta chain was captured by sequencing in a study of cytomegalovirus exposure and HLA in healthy donors. Between the trimmed V and J ends, which lost 1 base and 5 bases, there was a span of 18 bases. The V gene's germline CDR1 is SGHDT and CDR2 YYEEEE. This CDR3 is 17 amino acids long. PCR employed 60 Vbeta and 13 Jbeta primers. Only in-frame clones appear in the TCRdb table, and some are missing; sequencing was by immunoSEQ multiplex PCR. The sample holds roughly 170,000 clones, 81% seen once. The chain employs TRBV5-6 and TRBJ2-2, with a possible D match to TRBD1 (5 bases). This clonotype was obtained from a woman in her thirties in good health and CMV-seronegative. Sequenced sample: PBMCs. The CDR3 nucleotides read TGTGCCAGCAGCTTGCAGCGTCCTCTGAAGGGGACCGGGGAGCTGTTTTTT. Residues: CASSLQRPLKGTGELFF.